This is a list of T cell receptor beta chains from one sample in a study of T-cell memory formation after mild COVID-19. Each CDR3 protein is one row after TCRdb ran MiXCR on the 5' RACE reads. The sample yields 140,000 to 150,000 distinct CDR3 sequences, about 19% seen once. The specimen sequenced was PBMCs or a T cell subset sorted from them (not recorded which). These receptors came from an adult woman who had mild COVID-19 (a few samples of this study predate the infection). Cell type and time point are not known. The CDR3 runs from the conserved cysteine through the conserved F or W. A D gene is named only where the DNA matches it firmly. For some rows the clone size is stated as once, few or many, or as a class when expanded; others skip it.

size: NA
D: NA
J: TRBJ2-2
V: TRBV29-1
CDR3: CSAGEYTGELFF
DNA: TGCAGCGCCGGAGAGTACACCGGGGAGCTGTTTTTT

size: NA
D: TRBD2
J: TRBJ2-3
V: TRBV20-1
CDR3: CRPIAGASTDTQYF
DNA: TGCAGACCGATAGCGGGGGCTAGCACAGATACGCAGTATTTT

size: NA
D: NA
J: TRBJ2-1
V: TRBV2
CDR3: CASSALTFF
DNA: TGTGCCAGCAGTGCACTAACGTTCTTC

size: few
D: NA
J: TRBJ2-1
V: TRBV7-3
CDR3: CASSSTLGQGGVDEQFF
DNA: TGTGCCAGCAGCTCGACCTTGGGGCAGGGCGGTGTGGATGAGCAGTTCTTC

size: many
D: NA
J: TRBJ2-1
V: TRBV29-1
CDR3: CSVERLGKNNEQFF
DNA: TGCAGCGTTGAAAGGCTCGGGAAAAACAATGAGCAGTTCTTC

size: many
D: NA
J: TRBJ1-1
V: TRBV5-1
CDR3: CASSSPTGNTEAFF
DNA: TGCGCCAGCAGCTCCCCGACAGGGAACACTGAAGCTTTCTTT

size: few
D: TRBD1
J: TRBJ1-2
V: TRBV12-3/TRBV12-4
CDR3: CASSSGGLNYGYTF
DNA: TGTGCCAGCAGTTCAGGGGGACTTAACTATGGCTACACCTTC

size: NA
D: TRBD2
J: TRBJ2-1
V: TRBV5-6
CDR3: CASSLGGLAGTYNEQFF
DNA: TGTGCCAGCAGCTTGGGAGGCCTAGCGGGAACCTACAATGAGCAGTTCTTC

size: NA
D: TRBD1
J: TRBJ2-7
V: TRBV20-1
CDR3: CSALGTGNEQYF
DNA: TGCAGTGCGCTTGGGACAGGGAACGAGCAGTACTTC

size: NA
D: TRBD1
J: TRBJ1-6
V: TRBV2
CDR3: CASITGQYSPLHF
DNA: TGTGCCAGCATTACGGGACAGTATTCACCCCTCCACTTT

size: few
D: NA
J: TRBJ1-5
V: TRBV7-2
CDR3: CASSSRGDQPQHF
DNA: TGTGCCAGCAGCTCCCGAGGGGATCAGCCCCAGCATTTT

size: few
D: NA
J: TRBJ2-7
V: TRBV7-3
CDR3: CASISPVNSYEQYF
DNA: TGTGCCAGCATCTCCCCTGTCAACTCCTACGAGCAGTACTTC

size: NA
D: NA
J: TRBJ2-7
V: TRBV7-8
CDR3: CASSLGPNSYEQYF
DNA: TGTGCCAGCAGCCTCGGGCCGAACTCCTACGAGCAGTACTTC

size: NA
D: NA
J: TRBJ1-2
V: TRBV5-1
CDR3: CASSLGDALPYGYTF
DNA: TGCGCCAGCAGCTTGGGCGACGCACTACCCTATGGCTACACCTTC

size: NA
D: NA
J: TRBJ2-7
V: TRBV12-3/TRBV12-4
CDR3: CASSLQEGREQYF
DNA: TGTGCCAGCAGTTTACAGGAGGGTCGGGAGCAGTACTTC

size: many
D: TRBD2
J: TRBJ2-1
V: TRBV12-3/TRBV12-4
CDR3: CASSFGGGSPGEQFF
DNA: TGTGCCAGCAGTTTTGGAGGCGGGAGCCCGGGTGAGCAGTTCTTC

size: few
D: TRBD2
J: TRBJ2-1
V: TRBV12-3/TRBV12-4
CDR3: CASSTPSGGSYNEQFF
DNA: TGTGCCAGCAGTACCCCTAGCGGGGGATCCTACAATGAGCAGTTCTTC

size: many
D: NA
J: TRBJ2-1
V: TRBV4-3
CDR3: CASSQGAGHNEQFF
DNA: TGCGCCAGCAGCCAAGGAGCGGGTCACAATGAGCAGTTCTTC

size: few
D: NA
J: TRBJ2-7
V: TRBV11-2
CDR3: CASSLSHEQYF
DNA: TGTGCCAGCAGCTTAAGCCACGAGCAGTACTTC

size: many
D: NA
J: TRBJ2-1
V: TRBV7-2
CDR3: CASSLPRTRYNEQFF
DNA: TGTGCCAGCAGCTTACCCCGGACCAGATACAATGAGCAGTTCTTC

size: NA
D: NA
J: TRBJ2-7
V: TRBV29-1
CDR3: CSVVVAREQYF
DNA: TGCAGCGTTGTGGTAGCCCGCGAGCAGTACTTC

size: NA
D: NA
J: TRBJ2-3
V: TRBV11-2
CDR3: CASSLRQGHSGDTQYF
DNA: TGTGCCAGCAGCTTAAGGCAGGGACATAGTGGAGATACGCAGTATTTT

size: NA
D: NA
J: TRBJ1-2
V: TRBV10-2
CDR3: CASSDTGASNYGYTF
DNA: TGCGCCAGCAGTGACACGGGGGCCTCTAACTATGGCTACACCTTC

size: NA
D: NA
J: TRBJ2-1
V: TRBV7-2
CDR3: CASSLERGNEQFF
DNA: TGTGCCAGCAGCTTGGAAAGGGGCAATGAGCAGTTCTTC

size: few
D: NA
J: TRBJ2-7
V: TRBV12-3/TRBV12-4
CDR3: CASSLADPIYEQYF
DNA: TGTGCCAGCAGTTTAGCCGACCCTATCTACGAGCAGTACTTC